The sample holds many counts of the clone carrying this T cell receptor beta chain. Its antigen remains unknown. Germline V gives CDR1 MGHDK, CDR2 SYGVNS. CDR3 length: 17 amino acids. The V end lost 4 bases, the J end lost 2 bases, and 20 bases lay between the germline ends. This sample is part of a study of identical twins. Study outcomes and limitations: Cross-sectional statistical analysis was relied on for the conclusions, without the same donors being followed. Excess twin sharing in beta out-of-frame sequences was weaker. There were fewer insertions in abundant cord blood beta clonotypes, but memory repertoires showed no such pattern.

Every sampled donor was Caucasian and healthy. MiXCR, applied by TCRdb to the 5' RACE reads, yields one record per CDR3 protein. The profile shows 150,000 or so distinct CDR3 sequences, around 3.5% of them singletons. Material: memory T cells sorted from blood. The clonotype originates from a man in his late teens or twenties in good health. V and J are TRBV25-1 and TRBJ1-2, with no clear D. The DNA of the CDR3 is TGTGCCAGCAGTGCTTCCTCGTTGGCTCGACCCAACTATGGCTACACCTTC. Translated, it gives CASSASSLARPNYGYTF.